This T cell receptor beta chain originates from a study of identical twins. V trimming: 7 bases; J trimming: 6 bases; junction bases outside the gene matches: 12. CDR1 and CDR2 from the germline V gene are DFQATT and SNEGSKA (reference sequence). The CDR3 is 15 amino acids. TCRdb fed the 5' RACE reads into MiXCR, producing one record per CDR3 protein. This sample carries 200,000 to 300,000 distinct CDR3 sequences, 6.5% to 9% of them seen once, and the ten largest clones take around 5%. At least ten counts were recorded for this clonotype. Separately, the same data were catalogued under a study of yellow fever vaccine responses in identical twins.

The TCR originated in a young woman in good health. Sample: CD8+ T cells sorted from blood. The V and J genes are TRBV20-1 and TRBJ2-2; 9 nucleotides line up with TRBD1. The CDR3 sequence: CSGKPLRDRAGELFF. The DNA of the CDR3 is TGCAGTGGTAAACCACTCCGGGACAGGGCCGGGGAGCTGTTTTTT.